One and the same sample provided the 28 T cell receptor beta chains below, sequenced in a study of shared clonotypes between healthy human individuals. The method was immunoSEQ multiplex PCR; TCRdb's version includes in-frame clones alone and lacks a portion of them. The top ten hold 1.8% of the sample, which has about 640,000 clones, less than 80% seen once. The specimen sequenced was memory CD4+ T cells sorted from blood. Subset meaning: CD45RA-negative fraction. The receptors originated from a woman aged 25-40 years in good health.

This clone was recorded at least ten times. The V call is TRBV2, the J call TRBJ2-5; 9 nucleotides agree with TRBD2. The CDR3 totals 16 residues. The V segment lost 6 bases and the J segment 4 bases; nucleotides outside the gene matches: 12. Germline CDR1 is SNHLY and CDR2 is FYNNEI. CDR3: CASSPPLAGVGETQYF. The DNA of the CDR3 is TGTGCCAGCAGCCCACCCTTAGCGGGAGTTGGAGAGACCCAGTACTTC. The whole variable domain, remainder taken from reference TRBV2 and TRBJ2-5, is EPEVTQTPSHQVTQMGQEVILRCVPISNHLYFYWYRQILGQKVEFLVSFYNNEISEKSEIFDDQFSVERPDGSNFTLKIRSTKLEDSAMYFCASSPPLAGVGETQYFGPGTRLLVL.

The CDR3 DNA reads TGTGCCAGCTCCCCCGCGGGTGAAACTAACTATGGCTACACCTTC. The encoded protein is CASSPAGETNYGYTF. The chain uses TRBV18 and TRBJ1-2; D remains unclear. The CDR3 covers 15 residues. The germline V and J ends were trimmed by 6 bases and 0 bases, with 14 bases remaining between them. Germline assignment: CDR1 KGHSH and CDR2 LQKENI. Supplemented by reference TRBV18 and TRBJ1-2, the full variable domain reads NAGVMQNPRHLVRRRGQEARLRCSPMKGHSHVYWYRQLPEEGLKFMVYLQKENIIDESGMPKERFSAEFPKEGPSILRIQQVVRGDSAAYFCASSPAGETNYGYTFGSGTRLTVV.

The chain employs TRBV7-8 and TRBJ1-4; TRBD1 might be the D (6 bases). This CDR3 region has 14 residues. CDR1 SGHVS and CDR2 FQNEAQ come from the germline V gene. V lost 4 bases and J lost 7, with 13 bases in between. The CDR3 coding sequence is TGTGCCAGCAGCTCCGGGACAAGGCTTGAAAAACTGTTTTTT. It specifies CASSSGTRLEKLFF.

The chain combines TRBV29-1 with TRBJ1-1, with D tentatively TRBD1 (6 bases). The CDR3 has 14 residues. V was clipped by 7 bases and J by 0 bases, with 15 bases between them. CDR1 and CDR2 (germline): SQVTM, ANQGSEA. In DNA, the CDR3 is TGCAGCGCCAATCGACAGGCAATGAACACTGAAGCTTTCTTT. Protein: CSANRQAMNTEAFF. Supplemented by reference TRBV29-1 and TRBJ1-1, the full variable domain reads SAVISQKPSRDICQRGTSLTIQCQVDSQVTMMFWYRQQPGQSLTLIATANQGSEATYESGFVIDKFPISRPNLTFSTLTVSNMSPEDSSIYLCSANRQAMNTEAFFGQGTRLTVV.

The V gene is TRBV5-1, the J gene TRBJ2-4, with D perhaps given as TRBD1 or TRBD2 (5 bases each). The V gene's germline CDR1 is SGHRS and CDR2 YFSETQ. CDR3 length: 14 residues. Trimming pared 0 bases from V and 4 bases from J, leaving 8 bases between. In nucleotides, the CDR3 is TGCGCCAGCAGCTTGGCTGGGGGAAAAAACATTCAGTACTTC. Translation: CASSLAGGKNIQYF. The whole variable domain, filled in from reference TRBV5-1 and TRBJ2-4, reads KAGVTQTPRYLIKTRGQQVTLSCSPISGHRSVSWYQQTPGQGLQFLFEYFSETQRNKGNFPGRFSGRQFSNSRSEMNVSTLELGDSALYLCASSLAGGKNIQYFGAGTRLSVL.

The genes are TRBV9 and TRBJ2-2; 10 bases agree with TRBD2. This CDR3 is 18 amino acids long. Germline trimming cut 1 base from V and 1 base from J; bases unmatched to any gene: 7. Germline V gene sequence: CDR1 SGDLS, CDR2 YYNGEE. The CDR3 loop reads CASSVSRTSGKNTGELFF. In DNA, the CDR3 is TGTGCCAGCAGCGTATCTCGGACTAGCGGAAAGAACACCGGGGAGCTGTTTTTT.

Details on this clone: Within the sample, other DNA sequences also encode this same CDR3. This chain links TRBV5-1 with TRBJ2-3; D is uncertain. Per the germline V gene, CDR1 is SGHRS and CDR2 is YFSETQ. Trimming stripped 2 bases from V and 2 bases from J, with 3 bases between. This CDR3 has 12 residues. DNA of the CDR3: TGCGCCAGCAGCTTCTCCACAGATACGCAGTATTTT. Its translation: CASSFSTDTQYF.

This clone appeared many times. The J gene is TRBJ2-1, the V gene TRBV5-1; the D gene is possibly TRBD2 (6 bases). With 0 bases removed from V and 2 bases from J, the gap between germline ends came to 9 bases. The CDR3 extends over 15 amino acids. Germline loops: CDR1 SGHRS, CDR2 YFSETQ. The CDR3 loop is CASSLGEAPYNEQFF. The CDR3 DNA follows: TGCGCCAGCAGCTTGGGGGAGGCCCCCTACAATGAGCAGTTCTTC.

The chain has TRBV9 and TRBJ1-5; no definite D call. Germline loops: CDR1 SGDLS, CDR2 YYNGEE. This CDR3 comprises 16 residues. Trimming shortened V by 4 bases and J by 0 bases, and 14 bases separated the two germline ends. CDR3 DNA sequence: TGTGCCAGCAGCTCAGACGGTTCGCATAGCAATCAGCCCCAGCATTTT. It yields the protein CASSSDGSHSNQPQHF.

The V gene is TRBV7-8, the J gene TRBJ2-1; D is perhaps TRBD1 or TRBD2 (6 bases each). From germline, CDR1 is SGHVS and CDR2 FQNEAQ. Between the trimmed V and J ends, which lost 1 base and 6 bases, there was a span of 16 bases. There are 16 residues in the CDR3. The CDR3 sequence: CASSLDRRGVANEQFF. The CDR3 DNA is TGTGCCAGCAGCTTAGACCGTAGGGGGGTCGCCAATGAGCAGTTCTTC.

A note on this clone: A much larger clone differs by one base, so this may be a read error. The sample contains more than one DNA sequence encoding this CDR3. The genes are TRBV28 and TRBJ2-7; D unresolved. The germline CDR1 and CDR2 sequences are MDHEN and SYDVKM. V dropped 6 bases and J dropped 3 bases, with 6 bases sitting between them. The CDR3 runs to 11 residues. CDR3: CASSLNYEQYF. CDR3 DNA sequence: TGTGCCAGCAGCCTAAACTACGAGCAGTACTTC.

Note on this clone: In the same sample, other DNA sequences code for this CDR3. The chain links TRBV2 to TRBJ2-1; D is uncertain. The length of the CDR3 is 12 residues. Trimming took off 2 bases at V and 8 bases at J, with 7 bases between the two ends. In germline, CDR1 is SNHLY, CDR2 FYNNEI. In DNA, the CDR3 is TGTGCCAGCAGTGAAACGGGCGATGAGCAGTTCTTC. Its translation is CASSETGDEQFF.

The J gene is TRBJ2-1, the V gene TRBV7-6, with D maybe TRBD2 (5 bases). Germline CDR1 is SGHVS and CDR2 is FNYEAQ. V lost 5 bases and J 10 bases, leaving 24 bases between the germline ends. This CDR3 region has 16 residues. The CDR3 here is CASSPSLGDAQREQFF. Written as DNA, the CDR3 is TGTGCCAGCAGCCCTAGCTTGGGAGACGCCCAAAGAGAGCAGTTCTTC. Filled out from reference TRBV7-6 and TRBJ2-1, the complete variable domain reads GAGVSQSPRYKVTKRGQDVALRCDPISGHVSLYWYRQALGQGPEFLTYFNYEAQQDKSGLPNDRFSAERPEGSISTLTIQRTEQRDSAMYRCASSPSLGDAQREQFFGPGTRLTVL.

This sequence joins TRBV19 and TRBJ2-7; D ambiguous. Trimming pared 1 base from V and 3 bases from J, leaving 10 bases between. CDR1 and CDR2 from the germline V gene are LNHDA and SQIVND (reference sequence). The CDR3 has 14 amino acids. The CDR3 here is CASSIGADFYEQYF. The CDR3, as DNA: TGTGCCAGTAGTATAGGGGCAGATTTCTACGAGCAGTACTTC.

This clone was seen a few times. The chain links TRBV5-8 to TRBJ1-5; the D is unclear. Germline assignment: CDR1 SGHTS and CDR2 YDEGEE. V lost 4 bases and J lost 5, with 7 bases in between. The CDR3 covers 12 residues. CDR3 loop: CASSGIYQPQHF. The CDR3 nucleotides read TGTGCCAGCAGCGGGATCTATCAGCCCCAGCATTTT.

V gene TRBV2 combines with J gene TRBJ2-7; 8 bases are shared with TRBD1. The V gene's germline CDR1 is SNHLY and CDR2 FYNNEI. V shed 6 bases, J shed 4 bases, and the junction held 8 bases outside the gene matches. CDR3 size: 14 residues. The CDR3 DNA follows: TGTGCCAGCAGATTGACAGGGGCCGGGTACGAGCAGTACTTC. It yields the protein CASRLTGAGYEQYF.

J is TRBJ1-6 and V is TRBV5-4; TRBD1 might be the D (5 bases). The germline gives CDR1 SGHNT, CDR2 YYREEE (reference sequence). This CDR3 spans 13 amino acids. Trimming removed 6 bases at V and 7 bases at J, with 11 bases between. DNA of the CDR3: TGTGCCAGCACGGGCAGGGTAAATTCACCCCTCCACTTT. Protein product: CASTGRVNSPLHF. The full variable domain, rest sourced from reference TRBV5-4 and TRBJ1-6, is ETGVTQSPTHLIKTRGQQVTLRCSSQSGHNTVSWYQQALGQGPQFIFQYYREEENGRGNFPPRFSGLQFPNYSSELNVNALELDDSALYLCASTGRVNSPLHFGNGTRLTVT.

This clone came up once. The chain has TRBV10-3 and TRBJ2-7; D unclear. Looked up from germline, CDR1 is ENHRY and CDR2 is SYGVKD. This CDR3 has 12 residues. Trimming pared 2 bases from V and 4 bases from J, leaving 6 bases between. Here the CDR3 reads CAISEVRYEQYF. CDR3 sequence (DNA): TGTGCCATCAGTGAGGTACGTTACGAGCAGTACTTC.

The rearrangement links TRBV11-2 to TRBJ1-3; D not certain. Trimming removed 5 bases from V and 1 base from J, with 15 bases in between. CDR3 size: 16 residues. The germline CDR1 and CDR2 sequences are SGHAT and FQNNGV. The CDR3 protein is CASSRWTGLSGNTIYF. CDR3 bases: TGTGCCAGCAGCCGATGGACTGGCCTTTCTGGAAACACCATATATTTT.

Details on this clone: One end of the junction is discordant with germline, which a read error may explain. The genes are TRBV18 and TRBJ2-1; 9 nucleotides match TRBD2. The length of the CDR3 is 18 residues. Germline assignment: CDR1 KGHSH and CDR2 LQKENI. The CDR3 DNA is TGTGCCAGCTCTCCACAGGCTAGCGGGACCAGCTCCTACAATGAGCAGTTCTTC. This sequence encodes CASSPQASGTSSYNEQFF.

This clone was counted once. This sequence joins TRBV19 and TRBJ2-7, with D unresolved. Trimming cost V 3 bases and J 5 bases, with 17 bases left between them. The CDR3 covers 15 residues. The germline V gene encodes CDR1 LNHDA and CDR2 SQIVND (reference sequence). The CDR3 sequence: CASSIVQAGRHEQYF. CDR3 nucleotide sequence: TGTGCCAGTAGTATTGTCCAGGCTGGACGCCACGAGCAGTACTTC.

The V gene is TRBV7-9, the J gene TRBJ2-6; D unclear. This CDR3 has 12 amino acids. Germline CDR1 is SEHNR and CDR2 is FQNEAQ (reference sequence). V was pared by 10 bases and J by 0 bases, with 4 bases between. CDR3: CATDSGANVLTF. The CDR3 bases are TGTGCCACCGACTCTGGGGCCAACGTCCTGACTTTC.

The chain links TRBV28 to TRBJ1-2; the match to TRBD1 covers 9 bases. Germline V gene sequence: CDR1 MDHEN, CDR2 SYDVKM. Germline trimming cut 7 bases from V and 7 bases from J; bases unmatched to any gene: 10. The length of the CDR3 is 14 residues. CDR3: CASTQTGGGVGYTF. CDR3 coding DNA: TGTGCCAGCACCCAGACAGGGGGAGGGGTTGGCTACACCTTC.

V is TRBV6-1 and J is TRBJ2-7, with D maybe TRBD1 (6 bases). V lost 2 bases, J lost 5 bases, and 13 bases lay in between. This CDR3 has 14 amino acids. In germline, CDR1 is MNHNS, CDR2 SASEGT. The DNA for the CDR3 is TGTGCCAGCAGTGAATTGGGCAGGGGCAACGAGCAGTACTTC. Amino acids: CASSELGRGNEQYF.

The genes are TRBV2 and TRBJ1-2; no clear D gene. The germline V and J ends were trimmed by 8 bases and 4 bases, with 11 bases remaining between them. Germline lookup yields CDR1 SNHLY and CDR2 FYNNEI. This CDR3 has 12 amino acids. The CDR3 DNA sequence: TGTGCCAGCGGAGAGATGAGCTATGGCTACACCTTC. It specifies CASGEMSYGYTF.

The genes are TRBV5-1 and TRBJ2-5; 13 bases match TRBD2. The germline CDR1 and CDR2 sequences are SGHRS and YFSETQ. With V trimmed by 0 bases and J by 2 bases, 7 bases remained unmatched. This CDR3 region has 18 residues. This CDR3 reads CASSLGTSGRRRQETQYF. Here the CDR3 DNA reads TGCGCCAGCAGCTTGGGGACTAGCGGGAGAAGGAGGCAAGAGACCCAGTACTTC.

Comments on this clone: A read error may produce the germline difference seen at one junction end. CDR3 coding DNA: TGTGCTAGCAGCTTCTCTAGCGGGAGGGCCCGGAATGAGCAGTTCTTC. It encodes CASSFSSGRARNEQFF. J is TRBJ2-1 and V is TRBV5-8; 12 bases fit TRBD2. CDR1 SGHTS and CDR2 YDEGEE come from the germline V gene. The CDR3 runs 16 residues.

Comments on this clone: No DNA is shown, since the ends of the CDR3 on it are uncertain; the CDR3 is the one TCRdb lists. The chain recombines TRBV11-1 with TRBJ2-5; the listed D gene, TRBD1, was not tested against the DNA. Both ends counted, the CDR3 spans 16 residues. Germline-derived CDR1 and CDR2 are SGHAT and FQDESV (reference sequence). CDR3 sequence: CASSFGPGQGEETQYF.